A selection of T cell receptor beta chains follows, all from one sample in a study of cytomegalovirus exposure and HLA in healthy donors. Clones were read by immunoSEQ multiplex PCR, and TCRdb kept only the in-frame ones, dropping some. There are roughly 69,000 clones in the sample; around 72% occur only once, and approximately 15% lies in the top ten. The sample consisted of PBMCs. The receptors shown here come from a male donor in good health and CMV-seropositive. CDR3s include the opening cysteine and the closing phenylalanine or tryptophan. The D gene is left open where the match is weak. Clone size is not always given. Where it is, it says once, few, many or a class for expanded clones.

-	TRBV6-6	TRBD1	TRBJ2-7	TGTGCCAGCAGACCCGACAGGGGAAGTGTCCACGAGCAGTACTTC	CASRPDRGSVHEQYF
-	TRBV4-1	TRBD2	TRBJ2-7	TGCGCCAGCAGCCAAGACCCCGGGACTAGCCCCGAGCAGTACTTC	CASSQDPGTSPEQYF
-	TRBV30	TRBD2	TRBJ2-7	TGTGCCTGGAAAGGGACTAGCGGGAGCGCCTTCTCCTACGAGCAGTACTTC	CAWKGTSGSAFSYEQYF
-	TRBV4-2	-	TRBJ1-2	TGTGCCAGCAGCCAAACAAGAGACATCCTCAACTATGGCTACACCTTC	CASSQTRDILNYGYTF
-	TRBV5-6	-	TRBJ2-1	TGTGCCAGCAGCCCTAGGACAGCATACAATGAGCAGTTCTTC	CASSPRTAYNEQFF
-	TRBV7-2	-	TRBJ2-5	TGTGCCAGCAGCCCTCAGGGTCCCTGGACCCAGTACTTC	CASSPQGPWTQYF
-	TRBV10-3	-	TRBJ2-1	TGTGCCATCAGCTTCTCAGACATCTACAATGAGCAGTTCTTC	CAISFSDIYNEQFF
-	TRBV5-5	TRBD2	TRBJ2-5	TGTGCCAGCAGCTCTCCGGGGGGGAGGCTAGAGACCCAGTACTTC	CASSSPGGRLETQYF
-	TRBV11-2	-	TRBJ2-2	TGTGCCAGCAGCTTAGTTGCGGTCGGGGAGCTGTTTTTT	CASSLVAVGELFF
-	TRBV27	TRBD2	TRBJ2-7	TGTGCCAGCAGTGCCTTAGCGGGAGTTCCCCACGAGCAGTACTTC	CASSALAGVPHEQYF
-	TRBV30	TRBD2	TRBJ2-7	TGTGCCTGGAGTCCAGAGGGCTGGACTAGCATCTACGAGCAGTACTTC	CAWSPEGWTSIYEQYF
-	TRBV6-5	-	TRBJ2-3	TGTGCCAGCACCGCAGAAAGCGGGACGCAGTATTTT	CASTAESGTQYF
-	TRBV7-2	-	TRBJ1-5	TGTGCCAGCAGCTTGAGTCGGGGGGGCAATCAGCCCCAGCATTTT	CASSLSRGGNQPQHF
few	TRBV19	-	TRBJ2-7	TGTGCCAGCATTGACACAGGGGCGGGAAACTCCTACGAGCAGTACTTC	CASIDTGAGNSYEQYF
few	TRBV5-4	-	TRBJ1-1	TGTGCCAGCAGTCTAGGCCGACGAAACATGAACACTGAAGCTTTCTTT	CASSLGRRNMNTEAFF
few	TRBV5-1	-	TRBJ1-4	TGCGCCAGCAGCCTCATTAACAGCGGTACTAATGAAAAACTGTTTTTT	CASSLINSGTNEKLFF
-	TRBV7-2	TRBD2	TRBJ2-5	TGTGCCAGCAGCCCCGGAGCGGGGGGCCCCTCGGAGACCCAGTACTTC	CASSPGAGGPSETQYF
-	TRBV18	TRBD2	TRBJ2-5	TGTGCCAGCTCACCACCGACTAGCGGGACGGTGGAGACCCAGTACTTC	CASSPPTSGTVETQYF
-	TRBV5-1	-	TRBJ2-3	TGCGCCAGCAGCTCCGGTTTTGACACAGATACGCAGTATTTT	CASSSGFDTDTQYF
-	TRBV7-2	TRBD1	TRBJ1-4	TGTGCCAGCAGCTTGACAGGGGCTAATGAAAAACTGTTTTTT	CASSLTGANEKLFF
-	TRBV27	-	TRBJ2-2	TGTGCCAGCAGTACCTTCAGGGGCAGCGGGGAGCTGTTTTTT	CASSTFRGSGELFF
-	TRBV5-8	-	TRBJ2-3	TGTGCCAGCAGCTTGGGTTGGCCTAGCACAGATACGCAGTATTTT	CASSLGWPSTDTQYF
once	TRBV29-1	-	TRBJ1-2	TGCAGCACGCGGGTGGATGGCTACACCTTC	CSTRVDGYTF
-	TRBV19	-	TRBJ2-7	TGTGCCAGTAGTCCTACGACAGCCTACGAGCAGTACTTC	CASSPTTAYEQYF
-	TRBV10-1	TRBD1	TRBJ2-3	TGCGCCAGCAGCGGATTCTCAGGGGGTACGCAGTATTTT	CASSGFSGGTQYF
few	TRBV7-2	TRBD2	TRBJ2-7	TGTGCCAGCAGCACGAGAGGGACTAGCGGGTTCAGCTCCTACGAGCAGTACTTC	CASSTRGTSGFSSYEQYF
-	TRBV27	-	TRBJ1-5	TGTGCCAGCAGTCCTCAGGGAATTGGGGTCAATCAGCCCCAGCATTTT	CASSPQGIGVNQPQHF
-	TRBV23-1	TRBD1	TRBJ1-4	TGCGCCAGCAGTCTTGGACAGGTAAATGAAAAACTGTTTTTT	CASSLGQVNEKLFF
-	TRBV9	-	TRBJ1-5	TGTGCCAGCGGAGAGCCCCAGCATTTT	CASGEPQHF